This TCR beta chain was recorded in a study of blood T cell repertoires in COVID-19. As for the study in general: Samples came from the United States, Italy and Spain, spanning acute and convalescent COVID-19.

In the authors' methods: Counts of nucleated cells, estimated from reference gene primer amplification, were obtained. Repertoires were generated with immunoSEQ multiplex PCR, while TCRdb's copy carries only in-frame clones and drops some. From that table come the V and J calls and clone size; the DNA was used to work out D and trimming. The sample has about 520,000 clones, approximately 85% seen once. CDR1 and CDR2 (germline): SGDLS, YYNGEE. The germline V and J ends were trimmed by 3 bases and 5 bases, with 12 bases remaining between them. This CDR3 is 14 amino acids long. The receptor was isolated from a human donor in a cohort sampled during active COVID-19. The material sequenced was peripheral blood. J is TRBJ1-5 and V is TRBV9, with TRBD1 as a possible D gene (6 bases). CDR3 in DNA: TGTGCCAGCAGCGCTCAGGGGCAAGATCAGCCCCAGCATTTT. Translation gives CASSAQGQDQPQHF.